The 18 T cell receptor beta chains in this list originate from one sample, sequenced in a study of T-cell memory formation after mild COVID-19. TCRdb itself ran the 5' RACE reads through MiXCR, one entry per CDR3 protein. The sample consists of a few hundred thousand distinct CDR3 sequences, less than 25% of them appearing once. The sequencing input was PBMCs or a T cell subset sorted from them (not recorded which). Source of these receptors: a man between 18 and 29 years old who had mild COVID-19 (a few samples of this study predate the infection). Cell type and time point are not known.

This clonotype appeared a few times. This chain uses TRBV12-3 or TRBV12-4 with TRBJ1-1, with 9 bases matching TRBD1. The J segment lost 8 bases and the V segment lost 6 bases, leaving 7 bases of the junction unmatched. The CDR3 loop spans 13 amino acids. In DNA form, the CDR3 reads TGTGCCAGCAGCGATACAGGGGGCCTCGAAGCTTTCTTT. Amino acids: CASSDTGGLEAFF.

This clonotype was counted only a few times. The chain links TRBV6-5 to TRBJ1-2, with D possibly being TRBD1 (6 bases). This CDR3 spans 15 amino acids. Deletions cut 0 bases from V and 7 bases from J, with 15 bases between. Germline V lookup: CDR1 MNHEY, CDR2 SVGAGI. This CDR3 is CASSYSKRGTSGYTF. DNA of the CDR3: TGTGCCAGCAGTTACTCGAAGAGGGGGACTTCTGGCTACACCTTC.

This chain joins TRBV4-1 and TRBJ1-1; the match to TRBD1 covers 11 bases. V shed 4 bases, J shed 4 bases, and the junction held 8 bases outside the gene matches. This CDR3 has 16 residues. CDR1 and CDR2 (germline): MGHRA, YSYEKL. The CDR3 coding sequence is TGCGCCAGCAGCCTCGGACAGGGGGCGCGAGGCACTGAAGCTTTCTTT. Translating gives CASSLGQGARGTEAFF.

The table lists this clonotype with many counts. The chain combines TRBV7-2 with TRBJ2-7; D is uncertain. This CDR3 has 11 amino acids. With 5 bases removed from V and 4 bases from J, the gap between germline ends came to 6 bases. CDR1 is SGHTA and CDR2 is FQGNSA in the germline V gene. The CDR3 nucleotides read TGTGCCAGCAGCCCACAGTACGAGCAGTACTTC. Translation: CASSPQYEQYF.

The chain carries TRBV19 and TRBJ2-3; D is unresolved. CDR1 LNHDA and CDR2 SQIVND come from the germline V gene (reference sequence). This CDR3 is 14 amino acids long. Deletions cut 3 bases from V and 2 bases from J, with 9 bases between. The CDR3 spells CASSIGQLTDTQYF. The CDR3 DNA reads TGTGCCAGTAGTATTGGGCAGCTCACAGATACGCAGTATTTT.

The sample holds a few counts of this clonotype. V gene TRBV27 combines with J gene TRBJ2-5; possibly TRBD2 for D (5 bases). Per the germline V gene, CDR1 is MNHEY and CDR2 is SMNVEV (reference sequence). This CDR3 has 16 amino acids. V was cut by 5 bases and J by 0 bases, with 16 bases left in between. CDR3: CASSVTMTTYQETQYF. The CDR3 DNA is TGTGCCAGCAGTGTAACGATGACTACGTACCAAGAGACCCAGTACTTC.

This clonotype showed up just a few times. This sequence joins TRBV5-1 and TRBJ2-7; 7 nucleotides line up with TRBD1. V was pared by 4 bases and J by 0 bases, with 4 bases of the junction left unmatched. Germline V gene data show CDR1 as SGHRS and CDR2 as YFSETQ. The CDR3 has 14 residues. CDR3: CASSLGQDSYEQYV. CDR3 in DNA: TGCGCCAGCAGCCTAGGACAGGACTCCTACGAGCAGTACGTC.

V gene TRBV7-2 combines with J gene TRBJ1-5, with D maybe TRBD1 (6 bases). The CDR3 covers 17 residues. V was trimmed by 1 base and J by 1 base, leaving 14 bases between them. Germline V CDR1 and CDR2: SGHTA, FQGNSA. The CDR3 sequence: CASSLGIGGGSNQPQHF. Written as DNA, the CDR3 is TGTGCCAGCAGCTTAGGGATAGGGGGGGGCAGCAATCAGCCCCAGCATTTT.

Only a few counts were recorded for this clonotype. The chain links TRBV30 to TRBJ2-4, with a possible D match to TRBD2 (5 bases). Germline V gene data show CDR1 as GTSNPN and CDR2 as SVGIG (reference sequence). V lost 0 bases and J 11 bases, leaving 20 bases between the germline ends. CDR3 length equals 15 residues. Written as DNA, the CDR3 is TGTGCCTGGAGTGTACTAGGCGGCGTCCTTTCGCTTCAGTACTTC. Encoded protein: CAWSVLGGVLSLQYF.

This clonotype was picked up a small number of times. CDR3 DNA: TGTGCCAGCACGGGGACAGGGTACACCGGGGAGCTGTTTTTT. It is translated as CASTGTGYTGELFF. The V gene is TRBV25-1, the J gene TRBJ2-2; 9 nucleotides line up with TRBD1. Per the germline V gene, CDR1 is MGHDK and CDR2 is SYGVNS. The CDR3 sequence is 14 residues long. V lost 7 bases and J lost 3; bases outside the gene matches: 3.

J is TRBJ2-7 and V is TRBV3-1; D is tentatively TRBD1 or TRBD2 (5 bases each). The V gene's germline CDR1 is LGHDT and CDR2 YNNKEL (reference sequence). The V end was cut by 8 bases, the J end by 6 bases, with 23 bases between. The CDR3 spans 15 residues. CDR3 DNA: TGTGCCAGCTGTCTTACGACGGGGCTAACCCGCGAGCAGTACTTC. Its translation is CASCLTTGLTREQYF.

A word on this clonotype: One junction end does not reproduce the germline sequence, and a read error may be involved. V usage is TRBV3-1 and J usage is TRBJ2-1; 7 positions match TRBD1. Germline CDR1 is LGHDT and CDR2 is YNNKEL (reference sequence). The CDR3 covers 14 residues. The CDR3 DNA is TGTGCCAGCAGCCAAGACAGGGGGATTAGCAATGGGGTCTTC. Translating gives CASSQDRGISNGVF.

This clonotype was picked up a small number of times. The genes are TRBV4-1 and TRBJ2-4; TRBD2 matches at 11 bases. Germline V CDR1 and CDR2: MGHRA, YSYEKL. This CDR3 spans 16 amino acids. Losses at the gene ends were 1 base for V and 1 base for J; bases not matched to a gene: 0. The DNA for the CDR3 is TGCGCCAGCAGCCAAGCTAGCGGGGGGGCCAAAAACATTCAGTACTTC. Residues: CASSQASGGAKNIQYF.

This chain joins TRBV4-1 and TRBJ2-7; D is undetermined. The CDR3 has 18 residues. Trimming shortened V by 4 bases and J by 4 bases, and 26 bases separated the two germline ends. Germline CDR1 is MGHRA and CDR2 is YSYEKL. The chain's CDR3 is CASSPYSSLIVDQYEQYF. DNA of the CDR3: TGCGCCAGCAGCCCGTACTCCTCCCTGATCGTAGATCAATACGAGCAGTACTTC.

This clonotype occurred a few times. V is TRBV2 and J is TRBJ2-7; possibly TRBD2 for D (5 bases). This CDR3 has 13 residues. Germline CDR1 SNHLY, CDR2 FYNNEI. Trimming stripped 8 bases from V and 4 bases from J, with 15 bases between. The CDR3 loop is CASRGPAGYEQYV. The CDR3 DNA reads TGTGCCAGCCGAGGACCTGCGGGTTACGAGCAGTACGTC.

The table lists this clonotype with a few counts. The chain uses TRBV6-5 and TRBJ2-1, with 10 nucleotides matching TRBD1. The germline CDR1 and CDR2 sequences are MNHEY and SVGAGI. V lost 0 bases, J lost 7 bases, and 6 bases stayed unmatched. The CDR3 is 16 amino acids. CDR3 DNA sequence: TGTGCCAGCAGTTACTCTTCGCGACAGGGGGCAAATGAGCAGTTCTTC. Its translation is CASSYSSRQGANEQFF.

This clonotype turned up a few times. The J gene is TRBJ1-2, the V gene TRBV20-1; the D gene is possibly TRBD1 (5 bases). CDR1 is DFQATT and CDR2 is SNEGSKA in the germline V gene (reference sequence). V was pared by 5 bases and J by 3 bases, with 22 bases between. This CDR3 has 16 amino acids. CDR3 residues: CSAGGPGHQSDYGYTF. The CDR3 DNA reads TGCAGTGCTGGGGGACCGGGCCACCAATCCGACTATGGCTACACCTTC.

The genes are TRBV3-1 and TRBJ2-2; D is undetermined. Germline V lookup: CDR1 LGHDT, CDR2 YNNKEL (reference sequence). The CDR3 has 18 amino acids. V was clipped by 2 bases and J by 1 base, with 17 bases between them. Written as DNA, the CDR3 is TGTGCCAGCAGCCAAAATCAAGGGTTCAAAATGAACACCGGGGAGCTGTTTTTT. Translation: CASSQNQGFKMNTGELFF.